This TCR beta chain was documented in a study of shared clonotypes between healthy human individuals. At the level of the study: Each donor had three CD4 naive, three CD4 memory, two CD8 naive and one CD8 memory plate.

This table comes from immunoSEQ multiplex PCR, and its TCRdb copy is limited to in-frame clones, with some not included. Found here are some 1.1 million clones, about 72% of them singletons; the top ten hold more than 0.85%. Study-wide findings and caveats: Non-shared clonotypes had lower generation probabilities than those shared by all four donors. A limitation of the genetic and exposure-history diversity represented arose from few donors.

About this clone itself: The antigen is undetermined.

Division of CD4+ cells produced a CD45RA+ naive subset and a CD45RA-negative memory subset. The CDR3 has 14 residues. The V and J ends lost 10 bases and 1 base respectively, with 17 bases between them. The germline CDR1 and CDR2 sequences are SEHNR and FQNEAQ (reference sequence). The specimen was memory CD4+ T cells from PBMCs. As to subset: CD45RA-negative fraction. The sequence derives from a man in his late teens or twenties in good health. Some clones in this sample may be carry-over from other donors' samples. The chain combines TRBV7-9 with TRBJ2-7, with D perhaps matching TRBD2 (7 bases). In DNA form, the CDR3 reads TGTGCCACCGCAAGGGGGGGCCAGTCCTACGAGCAGTACTTC. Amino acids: CATARGGQSYEQYF.